This T cell receptor (beta chain) appears in the sequencing data of a study of T cell changes during pregnancy in multiple sclerosis. Measured with immunoSEQ multiplex PCR; TCRdb has only the in-frame clones, and not every one. This sample yields 65,000 to 80,000 clones, of which roughly 91% are seen a single time; roughly 0.94% belongs to the top ten. The J segment lost 7 bases and the V segment lost 2 bases, leaving 7 bases of the junction unmatched. Germline CDR1 is SGHVS and CDR2 is FNYEAQ. The CDR3 has 16 amino acids. The material sequenced was peripheral blood, taken in the first trimester of pregnancy. V and J are TRBV7-6 and TRBJ2-5, with 13 bases that match TRBD2. The source of this sequence is a female donor with multiple sclerosis, enrolled in a pregnancy study. The CDR3 nucleotides read TGTGCCAGCAGCTTAACGACTAGCGGGGGGTTGGGGACCCAGTACTTC. It yields the protein CASSLTTSGGLGTQYF.